A selection of T cell receptor beta chains follows, all from one sample in a study of regulatory T cells in long-lasting Graves disease. TCRdb ran MiXCR on the multiplex PCR reads and lists one entry per CDR3 protein. The data show approximately 400,000 distinct CDR3 sequences, around 15% seen once. Specimen: peripheral blood mononuclear cells (PBMCs), collected at new diagnosis, from a patient treated with antithyroid drugs. These receptors were obtained from a female donor with Graves disease. Both conserved end residues are part of each CDR3. Each record gives: V gene, J gene, D gene, clone size, CDR3 DNA, CDR3 protein. A D gene is named only where the DNA matches it firmly. Clone size, where shown, is once, few, many, or a class for clones that have expanded.

>TRBV11-1|TRBJ2-7|.|few
TGTGCCAGCAGCCAGGGGCTGGGGTCGGGGTTGTACGAGCAGTACTTC
CASSQGLGSGLYEQYF
>TRBV2|TRBJ2-3|.|few
TGTGCCAGCAGTCTAGGGCACTCACGCACAGATACGCAGTATTTT
CASSLGHSRTDTQYF
>TRBV30|TRBJ2-6|TRBD2|few
TGTGCCTGGAGTCGTCTAGCGGGAGGTCCTGGGGCCAACGTCCTGACTTTC
CAWSRLAGGPGANVLTF
>TRBV5-6|TRBJ2-6|.|few
TGTGCCAGCAGCGGCGACTTCTGGGGGGCCAACGTCCTGACTTTC
CASSGDFWGANVLTF
>TRBV6-6|TRBJ1-5|.|many
TGTGCCAGCAGTTACTCGTTGGGACAACAAAATCAGCCCCAGCATTTT
CASSYSLGQQNQPQHF
>TRBV10-3|TRBJ2-5|.|many
TGTGCCATCAGTGACCCAGGGGTTGCCGGAGAGACCCAGTACTTC
CAISDPGVAGETQYF
>TRBV3-1|TRBJ1-1|.|many
TGTGCCAGCAGCCAAGAAGGACGGCTGAACACTGAAGCTTTCTTT
CASSQEGRLNTEAFF
>TRBV4-3|TRBJ1-6|TRBD1|few
TGCGCCAGCAGCCAAGTCGGACAGGGGAATTCACCCCTCCACTTT
CASSQVGQGNSPLHF
>TRBV2|TRBJ2-5|.|few
TGTGCCAGCAGTGGACACGGGACGGATCAAGAGACCCAGTACTTC
CASSGHGTDQETQYF
>TRBV27|TRBJ2-5|.|many
TGTGCCAGCAGTGTCGGGCGGCCCGAGACCCAGTACTTC
CASSVGRPETQYF
>TRBV28|TRBJ2-1|TRBD1|many
TGTGCCTCTAGTGTGGGGGACAGGAGAAATGAGCAGTTCTTC
CASSVGDRRNEQFF
>TRBV6-4|TRBJ2-3|TRBD2|.
TGTGCCAGCAGTGACGGACTAGCGGGAAGCACAGATACGCAGTATTTT
CASSDGLAGSTDTQYF
>TRBV29-1|TRBJ1-2|TRBD1|few
TGCAGCGTTGAAGCATTCAGGGGGCGGCAGGATGGCTACACCTTC
CSVEAFRGRQDGYTF
>TRBV11-2|TRBJ1-1|.|many
TGTGCCAGCACCCGCCGGGGGTACACTGAAGCTTTCTTT
CASTRRGYTEAFF
>TRBV12-3/TRBV12-4|TRBJ1-1|.|many
TGTGCCAGCACCCCATTTGACAGGCGGAACACTGAAGCTTTCTTT
CASTPFDRRNTEAFF